Listed below are T cell receptor beta chains from one sample, sequenced in a study of regulatory T cells in long-lasting Graves disease. One entry per CDR3 protein, called by TCRdb with MiXCR from the multiplex PCR reads. The sample has 400,000 to 550,000 distinct CDR3 sequences; 15% are singletons. These sequences were also reported in another study, on T cells in Graves' hyperthyroidism and ophthalmopathy.

Source: peripheral blood mononuclear cells (PBMCs), taken at new diagnosis, from a patient treated with antithyroid drugs. All receptors derive from a woman between 25 and 40 years old with Graves disease. Each CDR3 is given with its conserved first and last residue. D genes are given only for firm matches. Expanded clones are given a class, and other clones once, few, many or no size at all.

TRBD2 many TRBJ2-7 TRBV12-3/TRBV12-4 CASSFRDYSYEQYF TGTGCCAGCAGTTTCCGGGACTACTCCTACGAGCAGTACTTC
TRBD1 few TRBJ2-5 TRBV10-3 CAAQGQGAQETQYF TGTGCCGCCCAAGGACAGGGCGCACAAGAGACCCAGTACTTC
NA NA TRBJ2-5 TRBV9 CASSVGGSTGETQYF TGTGCCAGCAGCGTAGGAGGGAGTACCGGGGAGACCCAGTACTTC
NA few TRBJ2-7 TRBV14 CASSHGLAFYEQYF TGTGCCAGCAGCCATGGCCTAGCATTCTACGAGCAGTACTTC
TRBD1 NA TRBJ1-1 TRBV5-1 CASSTETGLNTEAFF TGCGCCAGCAGCACCGAGACAGGGTTGAACACTGAAGCTTTCTTT
NA few TRBJ1-4 TRBV7-3 CASSPGIGVTEKLFF TGTGCCAGCAGCCCTGGAATAGGGGTAACTGAAAAACTGTTTTTT
TRBD1 many TRBJ2-7 TRBV2 CASTPDRGSYEQYF TGTGCCAGCACCCCGGACAGGGGGTCCTACGAGCAGTACTTC
NA few TRBJ1-1 TRBV6-1 CAGSTAGAEAFF TGTGCCGGATCGACAGCCGGCGCTGAAGCTTTCTTT
TRBD2 many TRBJ2-1 TRBV7-3 CASSTGGGTSGPEQFF TGTGCCAGCAGCACCGGTGGTGGGACTAGCGGGCCTGAGCAGTTCTTC
NA many TRBJ2-7 TRBV27 CASSWGGGRGDEQYF TGTGCCAGCAGTTGGGGCGGAGGCCGAGGCGACGAGCAGTACTTC
TRBD2 many TRBJ2-1 TRBV20-1 CSAAGLAGENEQFF TGCAGTGCCGCGGGACTAGCGGGAGAGAATGAGCAGTTCTTC
NA many TRBJ2-7 TRBV7-9 CASSYPQGFEQYF TGTGCCAGCAGCTACCCACAGGGTTTCGAGCAGTACTTC
NA NA TRBJ1-3 TRBV10-3 CAITRARWDSGNTIYF TGTGCCATCACTCGGGCCCGCTGGGACTCTGGAAACACCATATATTTT
TRBD2 NA TRBJ2-2 TRBV13 CASYSSGGTGELFF TGTGCCAGTTACTCTAGCGGGGGCACCGGGGAGCTGTTTTTT
NA many TRBJ2-1 TRBV6-2/TRBV6-3 CASSTGNEQFF TGTGCCAGCTCCACCGGCAATGAGCAGTTCTTC
NA many TRBJ1-1 TRBV2 CASSDGAWNTEAFF TGTGCCAGCAGCGACGGGGCCTGGAACACTGAAGCTTTCTTT
TRBD2 many TRBJ2-7 TRBV9 CASNEGGSSYEQYF TGTGCCAGCAATGAAGGCGGGAGCTCCTACGAGCAGTACTTC
TRBD1 once TRBJ1-1 TRBV4-1 CASSQETSTGTEAFF TGCGCCAGCAGCCAAGAGACTTCGACAGGGACCGAAGCTTTCTTT
TRBD1 many TRBJ2-1 TRBV4-1 CASSQETGAYNEQFF TGCGCCAGCAGCCAAGAAACAGGGGCGTACAATGAGCAGTTCTTC
NA NA TRBJ2-5 TRBV7-8 CASSSIEETQYF TGTGCCAGCAGCTCCATTGAGGAGACCCAGTACTTC
NA many TRBJ2-1 TRBV20-1 CSATSDGVNEQFF TGCAGTGCTACCAGCGACGGAGTCAATGAGCAGTTCTTC
NA many TRBJ2-1 TRBV28 CASRIQHRDQEQFF TGTGCCAGCAGGATACAACACCGGGACCAAGAGCAGTTCTTC
TRBD1 NA TRBJ1-2 TRBV19 CASTLGWTGPGGYTF TGTGCCAGTACTCTCGGCTGGACAGGGCCAGGAGGCTACACCTTC
NA many TRBJ2-5 TRBV3-1 CASSQGDRVGETQYF TGTGCCAGCAGCCAAGGGGATAGAGTAGGAGAGACCCAGTACTTC
TRBD1 many TRBJ1-5 TRBV7-8 CASSLARGQGAGPQHF TGTGCCAGCAGCTTAGCGCGCGGACAGGGGGCCGGGCCCCAGCATTTT
TRBD1 many TRBJ2-1 TRBV29-1 CSVEGSGTGPYNEQFF TGCAGCGTTGAAGGCTCCGGGACAGGGCCCTACAATGAGCAGTTCTTC
NA few TRBJ1-2 TRBV5-5 CASGQNYGYTF TGTGCCTCCGGACAGAACTATGGCTACACCTTC
NA NA TRBJ1-5 TRBV19 CATREGGNQPQHF TGTGCCACCCGAGAGGGTGGCAATCAGCCCCAGCATTTT
TRBD2 NA TRBJ2-4 TRBV6-1 CASSLAGTALNIQYF TGTGCCAGCAGTCTAGCGGGGACAGCCCTAAACATTCAGTACTTC
TRBD2 many TRBJ2-3 TRBV5-1 CASSLYGRAYSSTDTQYF TGTGCCAGCAGCTTGTACGGGAGGGCCTACTCCAGCACAGATACGCAGTATTTT
NA NA TRBJ2-3 TRBV24-1 CATIPSWSTDTQYF TGTGCCACCATCCCTTCCTGGAGCACAGATACGCAGTATTTT